This entry is about one T cell receptor beta chain. Its antigen is as yet unknown. This CDR3 has 15 residues. V lost 5 bases, J lost 5 bases, and 9 bases stayed unmatched. CDR1 is SEHNR, CDR2 FQNEAQ, per germline (reference sequence). The data stem from a study of shared clonotypes between healthy human individuals. Study summary: The donor group consisted of a couple of women and a few men, aged 18 to 49.

This table comes from immunoSEQ multiplex PCR, and its TCRdb copy is limited to in-frame clones, with some not included. The top ten hold about 0.34% of the sample, which has about 2.4 million clones, under 95% seen once. Study-wide points: Sharing of clonotypes among donors was expected to vary with sequencing depth. A reduction in generation probabilities was seen for non-shared clonotypes relative to those shared by all four donors.

Adults of Caucasian background living in Nashville, Tennessee made up all donors. The sequence came from a man aged 18 to 35 in good health. Some clones in this sample may be carry-over from other donors' samples. Sequenced material: naive CD4+ T cells from PBMCs. Subset noted: CD45RA+ positively selected. The chain employs TRBV7-9 and TRBJ1-1; 9 nucleotides match TRBD1. CDR3 coding DNA: TGTGCCAGCAGCACAGGGGGCCCCCGTCGGACTGAAGCTTTCTTT. Translated: CASSTGGPRRTEAFF.